This T cell receptor beta chain was documented in a study of OX40 agonist ivuxolimab in advanced cancers. Study-wide context: Ivuxolimab is an agonistic anti-OX40 (CD134) antibody, and patients were treated with it. Patients were dosed intravenously with ivuxolimab at 0.01 to 10 mg/kg every 2 weeks.

This CDR3 comprises 15 residues. Trimming removed 5 bases at V and 2 bases at J, with 15 bases between. Looked up from germline, CDR1 is MNHNS and CDR2 is SASEGT. Patients had blood sampled at baseline and again on cycle 4 day 1 and cycle 7 day 1. The assay was immunoSEQ multiplex PCR, and TCRdb's table has in-frame clones only and misses some. The data contain around 74,000 clones, approximately 83% of them singletons. This clone was counted a single time. Its specificity is not known. General observations from the study: It was not determined which antigens were specifically recognized by the peripheral T cells that had undergone clonal expansion.

The chain carries TRBV6-1 and TRBJ1-2; possible D gene TRBD1, 6 bases. Source: CD4+ or CD8+ T cells sorted from blood, taken in a trial of the OX40 agonist ivuxolimab. The source is an adult with an advanced solid tumor such as melanoma, head and neck, liver or kidney cancer. The CDR3: CASSIGGQLNYGYTF. DNA of the CDR3: TGTGCCAGCAGTATTGGGGGGCAATTGAACTATGGCTACACCTTC.